The T cell receptor beta chain described here comes from a study of shared clonotypes between healthy human individuals. General study points: Estimated clonotype richness was generally higher in naive than memory subsets.

In regard to this clone: Its antigen is as yet unknown. The identical CDR3 is also encoded by other nucleotide sequences in the sample.

Per germline, CDR1 SEHNR and CDR2 FQNEAQ (reference sequence). CDR3 size: 15 residues. V lost 2 bases, J lost 0 bases, and 0 bases stayed unmatched. Generated by immunoSEQ multiplex PCR, the TCRdb table keeps only in-frame clones and is missing some. The sample has 1,500,000 or so clones; roughly 97% are singletons. The rearrangement uses TRBV7-9 and TRBJ2-2, with TRBD1 identical over 7 bases. Sequenced material: naive CD4+ T cells sorted from blood. The subset was: CD45RA+ positively selected. The sequence came from a man aged 25-45 years in good health. CDR3 sequence: CASSLTGANTGELFF. As DNA, the CDR3 is TGTGCCAGCAGCTTAACAGGGGCGAACACCGGGGAGCTGTTTTTT. Looking up the rest from reference TRBV7-9 and TRBJ2-2 gives the full variable domain: DTGVSQNPRHKITKRGQNVTFRCDPISEHNRLYWYRQTLGQGPEFLTYFQNEAQLEKSRLLSDRFSAERPKGSFSTLEIQRTEQGDSAMYLCASSLTGANTGELFFGEGSRLTVL.